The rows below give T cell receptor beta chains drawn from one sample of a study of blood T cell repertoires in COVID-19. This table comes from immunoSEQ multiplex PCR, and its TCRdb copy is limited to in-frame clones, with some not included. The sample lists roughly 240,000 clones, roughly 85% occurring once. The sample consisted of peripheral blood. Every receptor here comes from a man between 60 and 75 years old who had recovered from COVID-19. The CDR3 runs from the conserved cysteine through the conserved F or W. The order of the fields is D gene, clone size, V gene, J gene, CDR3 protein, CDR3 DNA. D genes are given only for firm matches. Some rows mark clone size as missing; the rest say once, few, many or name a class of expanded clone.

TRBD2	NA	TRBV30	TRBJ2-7	CAWSAKGLAGGSEYF	TGTGCCTGGAGTGCTAAGGGACTAGCGGGAGGTAGTGAGTACTTC
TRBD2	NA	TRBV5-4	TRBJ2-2	CASSPRGGRVVTGELFF	TGTGCCAGCAGCCCCCGGGGGGGGCGCGTTGTCACCGGGGAGCTGTTTTTT
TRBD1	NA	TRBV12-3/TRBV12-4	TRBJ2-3	CASVTTGTDTQYF	TGTGCCAGCGTTACGACAGGGACAGATACGCAGTATTTT
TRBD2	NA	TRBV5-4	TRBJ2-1	CASSSYSGRAFNEQFF	TGTGCCAGCAGCTCCTATAGCGGGAGGGCCTTCAATGAGCAGTTCTTC
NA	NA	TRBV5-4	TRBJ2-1	CASSWGVGGRNNEQFF	TGTGCCAGCAGCTGGGGAGTTGGGGGCAGGAACAATGAGCAGTTCTTC
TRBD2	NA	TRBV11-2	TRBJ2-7	CASSFAGGPYEQYF	TGTGCCAGCAGCTTTGCGGGAGGGCCTTACGAGCAGTACTTC
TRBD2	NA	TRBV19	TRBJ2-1	CASSISGVDEQFF	TGTGCCAGTAGTATAAGCGGGGTGGATGAGCAGTTCTTC
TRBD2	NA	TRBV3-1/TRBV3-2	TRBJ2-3	CARSGTSGTGVSTDTQYF	TGTGCCAGGTCCGGGACTAGCGGGACGGGGGTTAGCACAGATACGCAGTATTTT
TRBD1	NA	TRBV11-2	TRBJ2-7	CASSARAGTGGYEQYF	TGTGCCAGCAGCGCCAGAGCTGGGACAGGTGGCTACGAGCAGTACTTC
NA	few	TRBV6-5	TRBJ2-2	CASSPGRRTGELFF	TGTGCCAGCAGCCCCGGGAGACGCACCGGGGAGCTGTTTTTT
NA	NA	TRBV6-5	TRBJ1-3	CASGGFSGNTIYF	TGTGCCAGCGGGGGGTTCTCTGGAAACACCATATATTTT
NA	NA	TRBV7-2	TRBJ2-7	CASSYYPDEQYF	TGTGCCAGCAGCTACTACCCGGACGAGCAGTACTTC
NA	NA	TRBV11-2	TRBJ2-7	CASSLPRSYEQYF	TGTGCCAGCAGCCTCCCGAGGTCCTACGAGCAGTACTTC
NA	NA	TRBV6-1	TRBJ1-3	CASSEVGLLNTIYF	TGTGCCAGCAGTGAAGTGGGGCTTTTGAACACCATATATTTT
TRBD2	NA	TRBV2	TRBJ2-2	CASRGTSGFTGELFF	TGTGCCAGCAGAGGGACTAGCGGGTTTACCGGGGAGCTGTTTTTT
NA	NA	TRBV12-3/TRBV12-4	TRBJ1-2	CASAQAGSYGYTF	TGTGCCAGCGCCCAGGCAGGTAGCTATGGCTACACCTTC
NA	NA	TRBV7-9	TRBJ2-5	CASSFASGGTETQYF	TGTGCCAGCAGCTTCGCGTCGGGGGGCACGGAGACCCAGTACTTC
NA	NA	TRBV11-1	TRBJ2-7	CASSETGFHPYEQYF	TGTGCCAGCAGCGAAACAGGGTTTCATCCCTACGAGCAGTACTTC
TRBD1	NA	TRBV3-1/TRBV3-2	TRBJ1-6	CASSPTDRDHSPLHF	TGTGCCAGCAGCCCGACCGACAGGGATCATTCACCCCTCCACTTT
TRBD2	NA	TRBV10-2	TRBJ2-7	CASSERTSGRNYEQYF	TGCGCCAGCAGTGAACGGACTAGCGGGAGGAACTACGAGCAGTACTTC
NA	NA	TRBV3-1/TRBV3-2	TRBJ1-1	CASSRGGNEAFF	TGTGCCAGCAGCCGGGGGGGGAATGAAGCTTTCTTT
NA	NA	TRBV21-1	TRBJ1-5	CASNETTTGDYSNQPQHF	TGTGCCAGCAACGAGACGACCACGGGTGATTATAGCAATCAGCCCCAGCATTTT
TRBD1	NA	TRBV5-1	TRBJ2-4	CASSLEGGGRSKNIQYF	TGCGCCAGCAGCTTGGAAGGGGGCGGGCGGTCCAAAAACATTCAGTACTTC
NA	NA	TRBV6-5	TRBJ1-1	CATRKKGGADTEAFF	TGTGCCACTCGGAAAAAAGGGGGGGCGGACACTGAAGCTTTCTTT
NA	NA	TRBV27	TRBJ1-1	CASSFRRGAIRTEAFF	TGTGCCAGCAGTTTTAGAAGGGGCGCCATAAGGACTGAAGCTTTCTTT
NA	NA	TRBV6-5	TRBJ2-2	CASYPGQYTGELFF	TGTGCCAGTTACCCTGGACAGTACACCGGGGAGCTGTTTTTT
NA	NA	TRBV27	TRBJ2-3	CASSRDGVRGDTQYF	TGTGCCAGCAGCCGCGATGGGGTGAGAGGGGATACGCAGTATTTT
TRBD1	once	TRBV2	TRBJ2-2	CASSQGASYTGELFF	TGTGCCAGCAGCCAGGGGGCCAGCTACACCGGGGAGCTGTTTTTT
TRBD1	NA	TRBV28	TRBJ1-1	CASGQGPHTEAFF	TGTGCCAGCGGACAGGGTCCCCACACTGAAGCTTTCTTT
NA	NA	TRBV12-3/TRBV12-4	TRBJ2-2	CASRSGAAGELFF	TGTGCCAGCAGGTCAGGGGCGGCCGGGGAGCTGTTTTTT
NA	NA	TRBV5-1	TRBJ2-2	CASRTGPEVGPGELFF	TGCGCCAGCAGGACAGGACCGGAGGTCGGTCCCGGGGAGCTGTTTTTT
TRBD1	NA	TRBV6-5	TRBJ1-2	CASTLTQGAGGYTF	TGTGCCAGCACCCTGACACAGGGGGCTGGTGGCTACACCTTC
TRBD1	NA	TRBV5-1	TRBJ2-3	CASSLGQGIGTDTQYF	TGCGCCAGCAGCTTGGGACAGGGGATCGGCACAGATACGCAGTATTTT
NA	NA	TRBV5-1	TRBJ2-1	CASSLSQSYNEQFF	TGCGCCAGCAGCTTGTCGCAGTCCTACAATGAGCAGTTCTTC
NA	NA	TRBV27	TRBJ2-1	CASSFSAGSYNEQFF	TGTGCCAGCAGTTTCTCGGCGGGATCCTACAATGAGCAGTTCTTC
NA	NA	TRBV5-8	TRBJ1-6	CASSQDTQGSSPLHF	TGTGCCAGCAGCCAGGACACTCAGGGGTCGTCACCCCTCCACTTT
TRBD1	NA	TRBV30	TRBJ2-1	CAWSHRGDEQFF	TGTGCCTGGAGTCACAGGGGAGATGAGCAGTTCTTC
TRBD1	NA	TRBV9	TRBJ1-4	CASSRGQTNEKLFF	TGTGCCAGCTCAAGGGGACAGACTAATGAAAAACTGTTTTTT
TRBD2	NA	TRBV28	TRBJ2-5	CASSPPGGSAGETQYF	TGTGCCAGCAGCCCTCCCGGCGGGAGTGCCGGGGAGACCCAGTACTTC
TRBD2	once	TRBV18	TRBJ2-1	CASSPQSGSSFF	TGTGCCAGCTCACCACAAAGCGGGAGTTCGTTCTTC
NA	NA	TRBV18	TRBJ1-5	CASSPSSGGSNQPQHF	TGTGCCAGCTCACCAAGTTCGGGGGGATCCAATCAGCCCCAGCATTTT
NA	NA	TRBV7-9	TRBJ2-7	CASSFTGIYEQYF	TGTGCCAGCAGCTTTACAGGGATCTACGAGCAGTACTTC
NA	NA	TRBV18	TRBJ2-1	CASSPTVGYNEQFF	TGTGCCAGCTCACCAACAGTAGGCTACAATGAGCAGTTCTTC
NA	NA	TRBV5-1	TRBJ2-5	CATSTGSAYQETQYF	TGCGCCACCTCTACCGGGTCAGCGTACCAAGAGACCCAGTACTTC
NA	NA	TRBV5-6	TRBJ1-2	CASSLDSYGYTF	TGTGCCAGCAGCTTGGATAGCTATGGCTACACCTTC
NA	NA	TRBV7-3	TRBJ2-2	CASSLYQGRGELFF	TGTGCCAGCAGCTTATATCAGGGGCGCGGGGAGCTGTTTTTT
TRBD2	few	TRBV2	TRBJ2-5	CASFKTSGGVGETQYF	TGTGCCAGCTTCAAGACTAGCGGGGGGGTAGGGGAGACCCAGTACTTC
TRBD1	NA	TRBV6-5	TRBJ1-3	CASSYSGQGNTIYF	TGTGCCAGCAGTTACTCGGGACAGGGAAACACCATATATTTT